The next 9 T cell receptor beta chains were all read from a single sample in a study of siplizumab effects on memory and regulatory T cells. Profiling relied on immunoSEQ multiplex PCR, and the TCRdb table lists in-frame clones only, not all of them. The profile shows approximately 100,000 clones, approximately 90% of them singletons. What was sequenced was Tregs sorted from blood. The receptor set was obtained from a human donor in good health.

The chain couples TRBV14 to TRBJ2-7; D remains unclear. Trimming cost V 6 bases and J 4 bases, with 25 bases left between them. The germline gives CDR1 SGHDN, CDR2 FVKESK. This CDR3 is built from 17 residues. Written as DNA, the CDR3 is TGTGCCAGCAGTCCAAGATTTGGGCACCCGGGCATATACGAGCAGTACTTC. It yields the protein CASSPRFGHPGIYEQYF. The complete variable domain, with remaining parts taken from reference TRBV14 and TRBJ2-7, reads EAGVTQFPSHSVIEKGQTVTLRCDPISGHDNLYWYRRVMGKEIKFLLHFVKESKQDESGMPNNRFLAERTGGTYSTLKVQPAELEDSGVYFCASSPRFGHPGIYEQYFGPGTRLTVT.

DNA for the CDR3: TGTGCCAGCAGGGACGGACAGGGTGCTGAAAAACTGTTTTTT. Amino acids: CASRDGQGAEKLFF. The J gene is TRBJ1-4, the V gene TRBV7-9; 8 bases align to TRBD1. The CDR3 has 14 residues. CDR1 is SEHNR and CDR2 is FQNEAQ in the germline V gene (reference sequence). The junction had 7 bases not matched to a gene; V was cut back by 6 bases and J by 7 bases.

J is TRBJ2-3 and V is TRBV10-3, with 12 positions matching TRBD2. This CDR3 region has 16 residues. Germline V CDR1 and CDR2: ENHRY, SYGVKD. The ends lost 6 bases at V and 2 bases at J; junction bases unmatched: 6. The DNA for the CDR3 is TGTGCCATCAGGAGAGGGACTAGCGGGTACACAGATACGCAGTATTTT. The encoded protein is CAIRRGTSGYTDTQYF.

The gene calls are TRBV5-6 and TRBJ1-4; a weak D match, TRBD1 (6 bases). The CDR3 consists of 17 residues. CDR1 and CDR2 from the germline V gene are SGHDT and YYEEEE. Trimming stripped 4 bases from V and 3 bases from J, with 19 bases between. The DNA of the CDR3 is TGTGCCAGCAGCAGGTTCAGGGGCGGTTGGGCTAATGAAAAACTGTTTTTT. Its protein product is CASSRFRGGWANEKLFF.

This clone was seen just once. This chain links TRBV7-6 with TRBJ2-1; a possible D gene is TRBD2 (7 bases). The CDR3 has 16 amino acids. The germline V gene encodes CDR1 SGHVS and CDR2 FNYEAQ. V shed 1 base and J shed 6 bases, with 16 bases lying between them. DNA for the CDR3: TGTGCCAGCAGCTTAGTGGCGGCGGGGGCTTTCAATGAGCAGTTCTTC. Translated: CASSLVAAGAFNEQFF.

The chain combines TRBV19 with TRBJ2-7; 8 nucleotides align to TRBD1. Germline values: CDR1 LNHDA, CDR2 SQIVND (reference sequence). V shed 9 bases and J 0 bases; nucleotides not matched to a gene: 10. CDR3 length equals 15 residues. The CDR3 loop is CASRAPGGPSYEQYF. CDR3 bases: TGTGCCAGCCGCGCCCCAGGGGGCCCCTCCTACGAGCAGTACTTC.

The chain uses TRBV5-1 and TRBJ2-3; 11 positions match TRBD2. The germline CDR1 and CDR2 sequences are SGHRS and YFSETQ. The CDR3 contains 16 residues. Trimming removed 4 bases from V and 3 bases from J; junction bases left unmatched: 7. For the CDR3, the DNA is TGCGCCAGCAGCCCTCCACTAGCGGGAGAAACAGATACGCAGTATTTT. Protein product: CASSPPLAGETDTQYF.

This chain links TRBV6-1 with TRBJ1-2, with TRBD1 matching over 8 bases. Germline assignment: CDR1 MNHNS and CDR2 SASEGT. V shed 6 bases, J shed 4 bases, and the junction held 7 bases outside the gene matches. This CDR3 comprises 14 residues. The CDR3 sequence is CASRLDRAGYGYTF. The DNA of the CDR3 is TGTGCCAGCAGGTTGGACAGGGCGGGCTATGGCTACACCTTC.

In its sample, this clone was seen once. This chain joins TRBV11-3 and TRBJ2-3; 9 bases are a match to TRBD2. Germline V gene data show CDR1 as SGHNT and CDR2 as YENEEA. The junction had 7 bases not matched to a gene; V was cut back by 1 base and J by 5 bases. The CDR3 covers 16 residues. The CDR3 here is CASSLGLAGEGDTQYF. CDR3 in DNA: TGTGCCAGCAGCTTAGGATTAGCGGGAGAAGGAGATACGCAGTATTTT. Looking up the rest from reference TRBV11-3 and TRBJ2-3 gives the full variable domain: EAGVVQSPRYKIIEKKQPVAFWCNPISGHNTLYWYLQNLGQGPELLIRYENEEAVDDSQLPKDRFSAERLKGVDSTLKIQPAELGDSAVYLCASSLGLAGEGDTQYFGPGTRLTVL.